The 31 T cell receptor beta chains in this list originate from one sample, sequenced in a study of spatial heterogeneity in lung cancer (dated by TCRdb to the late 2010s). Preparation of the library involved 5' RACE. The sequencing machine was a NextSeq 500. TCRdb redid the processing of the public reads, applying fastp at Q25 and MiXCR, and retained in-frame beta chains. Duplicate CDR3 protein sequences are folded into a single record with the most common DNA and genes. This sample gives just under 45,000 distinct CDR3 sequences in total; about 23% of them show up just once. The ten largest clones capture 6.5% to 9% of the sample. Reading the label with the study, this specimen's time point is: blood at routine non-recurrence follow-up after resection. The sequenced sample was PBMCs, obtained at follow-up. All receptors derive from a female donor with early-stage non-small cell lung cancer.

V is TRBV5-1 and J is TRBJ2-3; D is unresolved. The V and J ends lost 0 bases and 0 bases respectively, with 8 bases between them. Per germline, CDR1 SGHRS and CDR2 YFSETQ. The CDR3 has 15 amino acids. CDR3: CASSLGYTSTDTQYF. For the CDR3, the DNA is TGCGCCAGCAGCTTGGGTTATACTAGCACAGATACGCAGTATTTT.

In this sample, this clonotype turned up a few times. CDR3 in amino acids: CASSYGTGGNNQPQHF. CDR3 in DNA: TGTGCCAGCAGTTACGGGACGGGAGGAAACAATCAGCCCCAGCATTTT. This rearrangement joins TRBV3-1 to TRBJ1-5; D might be TRBD1 (5 bases). The CDR3 is made up of 16 amino acids. Germline lookup yields CDR1 LGHDT and CDR2 YNNKEL (reference sequence). V gave up 6 bases and J gave up 3 bases, with 18 bases separating them.

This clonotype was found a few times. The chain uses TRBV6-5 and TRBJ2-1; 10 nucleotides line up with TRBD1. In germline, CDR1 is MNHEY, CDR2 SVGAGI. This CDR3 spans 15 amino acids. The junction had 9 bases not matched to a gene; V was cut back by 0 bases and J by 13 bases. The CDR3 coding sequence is TGTGCCAGCAGTTACTCCGGGACAGGGGATGGGTTCCAGTTCTTC. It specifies CASSYSGTGDGFQFF.

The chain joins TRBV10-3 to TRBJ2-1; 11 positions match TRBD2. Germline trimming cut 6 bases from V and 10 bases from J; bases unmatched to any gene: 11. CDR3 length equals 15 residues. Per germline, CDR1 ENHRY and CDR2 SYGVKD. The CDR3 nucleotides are TGTGCCATCAGGGATCTAGCGGGAGGAGGTAGGGAGCAGTTCTTC. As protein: CAIRDLAGGGREQFF.

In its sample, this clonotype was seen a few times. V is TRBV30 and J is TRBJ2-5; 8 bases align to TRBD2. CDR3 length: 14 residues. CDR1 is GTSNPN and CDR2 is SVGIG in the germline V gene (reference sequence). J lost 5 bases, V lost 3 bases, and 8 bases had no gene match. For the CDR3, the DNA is TGTGCCTGGAGGCCGGCGGGAGGTAGGGAGACCCAGTACTTC. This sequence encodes CAWRPAGGRETQYF.

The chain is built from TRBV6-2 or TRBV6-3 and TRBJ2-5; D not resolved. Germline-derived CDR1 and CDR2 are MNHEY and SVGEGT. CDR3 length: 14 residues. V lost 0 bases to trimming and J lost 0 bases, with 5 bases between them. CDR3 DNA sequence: TGTGCCAGCAGTTACTCCAGGAACCAAGAGACCCAGTACTTC. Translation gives CASSYSRNQETQYF.

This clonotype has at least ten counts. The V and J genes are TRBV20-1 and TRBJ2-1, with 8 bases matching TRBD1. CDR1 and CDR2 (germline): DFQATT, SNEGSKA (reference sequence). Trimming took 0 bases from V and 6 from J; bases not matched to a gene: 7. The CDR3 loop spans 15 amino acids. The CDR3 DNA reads TGCAGTGCTAGAGATCCGACAGGGGTGGGCAATGAGCAGTTCTTC. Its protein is CSARDPTGVGNEQFF.

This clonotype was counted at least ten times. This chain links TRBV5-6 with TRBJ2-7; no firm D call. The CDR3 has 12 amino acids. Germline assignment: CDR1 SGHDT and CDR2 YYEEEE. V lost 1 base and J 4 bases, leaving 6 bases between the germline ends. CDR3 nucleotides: TGTGCCAGCAGCTTGAATAATTACGAGCAGTACGTC. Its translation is CASSLNNYEQYV.

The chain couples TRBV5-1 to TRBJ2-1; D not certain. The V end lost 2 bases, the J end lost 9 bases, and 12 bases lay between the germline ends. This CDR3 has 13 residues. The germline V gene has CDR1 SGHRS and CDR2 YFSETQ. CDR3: CASSLGSLLEQFF. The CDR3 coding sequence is TGCGCCAGCAGCTTAGGCAGCCTCCTTGAGCAGTTCTTC.

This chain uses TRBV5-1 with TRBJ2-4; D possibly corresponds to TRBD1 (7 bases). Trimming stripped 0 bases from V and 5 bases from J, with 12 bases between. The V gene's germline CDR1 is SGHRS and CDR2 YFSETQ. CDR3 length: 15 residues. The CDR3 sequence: CASSLDGGTENIQYF. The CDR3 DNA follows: TGCGCCAGCAGCTTGGATGGCGGGACAGAAAACATTCAGTACTTC.

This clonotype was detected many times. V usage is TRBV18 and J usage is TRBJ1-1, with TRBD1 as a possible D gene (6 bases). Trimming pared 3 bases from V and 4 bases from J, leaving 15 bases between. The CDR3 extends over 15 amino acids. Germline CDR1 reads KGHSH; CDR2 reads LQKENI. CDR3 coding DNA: TGTGCCAGCTCACCGGGGCGGGGGGGCGGCACTGAAGCTTTCTTT. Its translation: CASSPGRGGGTEAFF. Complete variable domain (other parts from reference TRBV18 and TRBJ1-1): NAGVMQNPRHLVRRRGQEARLRCSPMKGHSHVYWYRQLPEEGLKFMVYLQKENIIDESGMPKERFSAEFPKEGPSILRIQQVVRGDSAAYFCASSPGRGGGTEAFFGQGTRLTVV.

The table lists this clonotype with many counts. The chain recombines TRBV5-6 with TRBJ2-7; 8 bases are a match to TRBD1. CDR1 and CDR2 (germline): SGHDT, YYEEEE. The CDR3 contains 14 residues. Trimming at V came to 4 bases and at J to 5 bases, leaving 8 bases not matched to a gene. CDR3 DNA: TGTGCCAGCAGCCCTTGGGACAGGCGGCACGAGCAGTACGTC. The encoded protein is CASSPWDRRHEQYV.

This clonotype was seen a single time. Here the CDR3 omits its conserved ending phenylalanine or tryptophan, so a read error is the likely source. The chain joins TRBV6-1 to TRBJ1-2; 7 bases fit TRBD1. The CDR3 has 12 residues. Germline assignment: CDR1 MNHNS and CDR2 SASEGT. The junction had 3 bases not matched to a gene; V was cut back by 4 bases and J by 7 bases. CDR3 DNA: TGTGCCAGCAGTGGGGGACAGTTTGGCTACACCCTC. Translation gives CASSGGQFGYTL.

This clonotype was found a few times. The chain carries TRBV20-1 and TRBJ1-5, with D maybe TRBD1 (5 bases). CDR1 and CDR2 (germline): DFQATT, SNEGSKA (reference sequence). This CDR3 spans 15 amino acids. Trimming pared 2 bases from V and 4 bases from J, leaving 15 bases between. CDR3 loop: CSARQNGAGNQPQHF. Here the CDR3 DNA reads TGCAGTGCTAGACAGAACGGGGCAGGGAATCAGCCCCAGCATTTT.

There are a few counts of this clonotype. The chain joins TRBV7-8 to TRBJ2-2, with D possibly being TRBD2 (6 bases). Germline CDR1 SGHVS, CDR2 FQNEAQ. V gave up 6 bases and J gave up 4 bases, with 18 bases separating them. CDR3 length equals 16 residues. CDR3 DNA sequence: TGTGCCAGCAGACTTGAATGGAGGGCCGCCACCGGGGAGCTGTTTTTT. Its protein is CASRLEWRAATGELFF.

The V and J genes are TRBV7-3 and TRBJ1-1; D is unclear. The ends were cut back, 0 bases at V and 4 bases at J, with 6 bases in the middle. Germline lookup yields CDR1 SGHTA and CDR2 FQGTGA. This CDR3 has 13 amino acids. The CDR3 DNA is TGTGCCAGCAGCTTAACCAGGAGCACTGAAGCTTTCTTT. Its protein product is CASSLTRSTEAFF.

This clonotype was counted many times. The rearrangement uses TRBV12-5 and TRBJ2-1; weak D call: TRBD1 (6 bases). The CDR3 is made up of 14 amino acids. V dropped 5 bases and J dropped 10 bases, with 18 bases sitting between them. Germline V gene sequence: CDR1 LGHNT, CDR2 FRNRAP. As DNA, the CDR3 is TGTGCTAGTGGTGCCCAAATACAGGGTCGGGAGCAGTTCTTC. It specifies CASGAQIQGREQFF. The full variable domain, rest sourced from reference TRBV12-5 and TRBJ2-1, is DARVTQTPRHKVTEMGQEVTMRCQPILGHNTVFWYRQTMMQGLELLAYFRNRAPLDDSGMPKDRFSAEMPDATLATLKIQPSEPRDSAVYFCASGAQIQGREQFFGPGTRLTVL.

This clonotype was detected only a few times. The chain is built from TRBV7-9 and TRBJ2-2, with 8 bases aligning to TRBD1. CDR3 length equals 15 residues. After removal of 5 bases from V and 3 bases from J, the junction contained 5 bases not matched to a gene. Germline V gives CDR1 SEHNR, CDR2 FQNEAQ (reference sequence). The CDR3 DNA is TGTGCCAGCAGCCGGGACAGGAGAGACACCGGGGAGCTGTTTTTT. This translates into CASSRDRRDTGELFF.

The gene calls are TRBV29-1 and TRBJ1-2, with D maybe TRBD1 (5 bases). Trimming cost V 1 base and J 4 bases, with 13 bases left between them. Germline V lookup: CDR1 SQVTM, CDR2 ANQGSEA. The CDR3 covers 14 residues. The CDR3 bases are TGCAGCGTTGAAGCCCGGGGGGACCCCTATGGCTACACCTTC. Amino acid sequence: CSVEARGDPYGYTF.

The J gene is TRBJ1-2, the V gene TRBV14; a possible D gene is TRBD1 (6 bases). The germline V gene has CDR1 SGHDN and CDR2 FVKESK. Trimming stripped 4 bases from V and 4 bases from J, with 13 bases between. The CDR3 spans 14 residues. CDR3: CASSREVGGYGYTF. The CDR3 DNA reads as TGTGCCAGCAGCCGAGAAGTAGGGGGCTATGGCTACACCTTC.

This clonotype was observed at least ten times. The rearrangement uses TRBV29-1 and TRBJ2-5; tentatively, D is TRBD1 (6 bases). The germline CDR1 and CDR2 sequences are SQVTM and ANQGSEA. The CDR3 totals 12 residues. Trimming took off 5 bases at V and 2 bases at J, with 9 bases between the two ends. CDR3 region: CSVTTGQETQYF. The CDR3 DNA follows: TGCAGCGTTACGACAGGTCAAGAGACCCAGTACTTC.

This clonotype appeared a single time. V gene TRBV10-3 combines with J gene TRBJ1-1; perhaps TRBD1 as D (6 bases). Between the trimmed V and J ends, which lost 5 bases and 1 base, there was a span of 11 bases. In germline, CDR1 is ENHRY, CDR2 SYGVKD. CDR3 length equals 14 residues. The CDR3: CAISKGQTNTEAFF. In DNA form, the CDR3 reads TGTGCCATCAGTAAAGGACAGACGAACACTGAAGCTTTCTTT.

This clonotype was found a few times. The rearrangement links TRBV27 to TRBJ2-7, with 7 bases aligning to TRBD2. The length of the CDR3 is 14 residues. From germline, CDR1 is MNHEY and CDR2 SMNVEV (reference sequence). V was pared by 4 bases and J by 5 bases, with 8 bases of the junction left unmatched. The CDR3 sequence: CASSSPGLGHEQYF. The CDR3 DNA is TGTGCCAGCAGTTCCCCCGGACTAGGACACGAGCAGTACTTC.

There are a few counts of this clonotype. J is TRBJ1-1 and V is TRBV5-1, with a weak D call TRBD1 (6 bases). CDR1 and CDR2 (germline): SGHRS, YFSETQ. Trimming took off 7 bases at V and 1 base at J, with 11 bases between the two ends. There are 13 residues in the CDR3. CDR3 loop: CASGTGTNTEAFF. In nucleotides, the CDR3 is TGCGCCAGCGGAACAGGGACGAACACTGAAGCTTTCTTT.

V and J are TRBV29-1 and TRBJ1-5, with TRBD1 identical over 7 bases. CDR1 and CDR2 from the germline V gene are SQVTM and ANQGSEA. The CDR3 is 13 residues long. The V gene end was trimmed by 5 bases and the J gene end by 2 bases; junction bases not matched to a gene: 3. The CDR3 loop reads CSVTGAGNQPQHF. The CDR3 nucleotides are TGCAGCGTTACAGGGGCCGGCAATCAGCCCCAGCATTTT. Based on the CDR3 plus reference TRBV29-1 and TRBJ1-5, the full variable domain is SAVISQKPSRDICQRGTSLTIQCQVDSQVTMMFWYRQQPGQSLTLIATANQGSEATYESGFVIDKFPISRPNLTFSTLTVSNMSPEDSSIYLCSVTGAGNQPQHFGDGTRLSIL.

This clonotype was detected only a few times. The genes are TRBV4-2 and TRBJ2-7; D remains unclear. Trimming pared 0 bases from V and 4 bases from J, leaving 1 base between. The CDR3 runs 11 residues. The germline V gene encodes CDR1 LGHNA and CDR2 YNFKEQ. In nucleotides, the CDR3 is TGTGCCAGCAGCCAAGAGTACGAGCAGTACTTC. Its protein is CASSQEYEQYF.

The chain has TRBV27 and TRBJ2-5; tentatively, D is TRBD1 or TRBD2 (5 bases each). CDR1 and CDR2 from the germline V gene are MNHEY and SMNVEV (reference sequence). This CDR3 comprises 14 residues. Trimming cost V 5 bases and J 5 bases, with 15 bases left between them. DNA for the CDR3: TGTGCCAGCAGTCCCGGGACCCGCGGGGAGACCCAGTACTTC. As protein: CASSPGTRGETQYF.

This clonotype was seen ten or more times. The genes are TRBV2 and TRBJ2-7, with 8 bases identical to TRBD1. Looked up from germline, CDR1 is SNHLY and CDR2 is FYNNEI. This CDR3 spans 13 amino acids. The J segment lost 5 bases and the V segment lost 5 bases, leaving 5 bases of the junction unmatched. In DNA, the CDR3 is TGTGCCAGCAGTTCCCGACAGGGGCACGAGCAGTACTTC. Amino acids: CASSSRQGHEQYF.

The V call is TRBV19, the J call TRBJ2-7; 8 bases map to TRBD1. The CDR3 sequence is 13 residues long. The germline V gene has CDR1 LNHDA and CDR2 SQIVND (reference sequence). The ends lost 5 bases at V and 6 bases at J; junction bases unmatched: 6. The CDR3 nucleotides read TGTGCCAGTAGTCCAACGGACAGGGCCGAGCAGTACTTC. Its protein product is CASSPTDRAEQYF.

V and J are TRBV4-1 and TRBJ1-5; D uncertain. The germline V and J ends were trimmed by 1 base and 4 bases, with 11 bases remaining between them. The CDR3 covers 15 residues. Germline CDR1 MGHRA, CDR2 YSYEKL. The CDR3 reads CASSQGQTSNQPQHF. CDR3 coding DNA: TGCGCCAGCAGCCAAGGACAAACCTCGAATCAGCCCCAGCATTTT.

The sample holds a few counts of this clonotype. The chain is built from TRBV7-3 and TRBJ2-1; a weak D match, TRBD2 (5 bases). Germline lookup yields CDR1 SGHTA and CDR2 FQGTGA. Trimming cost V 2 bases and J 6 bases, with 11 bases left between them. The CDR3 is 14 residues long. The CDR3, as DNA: TGTGCCAGCAGCTTATCTAGGACTGGCAATGAGCAGTTCTTC. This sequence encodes CASSLSRTGNEQFF.